The 14 T cell receptor beta chains presented below share a single source sample, sequenced in a study of cytomegalovirus exposure and HLA in healthy donors. Use of 60 Vbeta and 13 Jbeta primers characterized the PCR. Generated by immunoSEQ multiplex PCR, the TCRdb table keeps only in-frame clones and is missing some. The sample carries approximately 90,000 clones, roughly three quarters recorded once. Sequencing used PBMCs. The receptors shown here come from a man aged 35 to 55 in good health and CMV-seronegative.

J is TRBJ2-5 and V is TRBV7-9, with a possible D match to TRBD1 (5 bases). Gene TRBJ2-7 matches the end of the DNA better, so the J call may be wrong. Germline V lookup: CDR1 SEHNR, CDR2 FQNEAQ (reference sequence). The CDR3 has 15 residues. This CDR3 is CASSLAGDMTYEQYF. The CDR3 nucleotides are TGTGCCAGCAGCTTAGCAGGGGATATGACCTACGAGCAGTACTTC.

This clone was found once. This rearrangement joins TRBV5-1 to TRBJ1-6, with D possibly being TRBD1 (6 bases). The CDR3 has 16 amino acids. The V gene's germline CDR1 is SGHRS and CDR2 YFSETQ. V lost 0 bases and J 8 bases, leaving 15 bases between the germline ends. In nucleotides, the CDR3 is TGCGCCAGCAGCTTGGCCGCGGGGGCTCTAGATTCACCCCTCCACTTT. Residues: CASSLAAGALDSPLHF. Supplemented by reference TRBV5-1 and TRBJ1-6, the full variable domain reads KAGVTQTPRYLIKTRGQQVTLSCSPISGHRSVSWYQQTPGQGLQFLFEYFSETQRNKGNFPGRFSGRQFSNSRSEMNVSTLELGDSALYLCASSLAAGALDSPLHFGNGTRLTVT.

The chain links TRBV5-4 to TRBJ1-5, with 10 bases fitting TRBD1. The CDR3 sequence is 17 residues long. CDR1 SGHNT and CDR2 YYREEE come from the germline V gene (reference sequence). V dropped 5 bases and J dropped 0; count of bases not matched to a gene: 8. CDR3 protein: CASSPDRGGDSNQPQHF. CDR3 bases: TGTGCCAGCAGTCCGGACAGGGGGGGGGATAGCAATCAGCCCCAGCATTTT.

The V gene is TRBV7-9, the J gene TRBJ2-3, with 11 bases that match TRBD2. Germline V gene data show CDR1 as SEHNR and CDR2 as FQNEAQ (reference sequence). Losses at the gene ends were 6 bases for V and 1 base for J; bases not matched to a gene: 9. The CDR3 length is 17 residues. The CDR3 protein is CASSFELAGAGTDTQYF. In DNA form, the CDR3 reads TGTGCCAGCAGTTTTGAACTAGCGGGGGCCGGCACAGATACGCAGTATTTT. Full variable domain (missing parts from reference TRBV7-9 and TRBJ2-3): DTGVSQNPRHKITKRGQNVTFRCDPISEHNRLYWYRQTLGQGPEFLTYFQNEAQLEKSRLLSDRFSAERPKGSFSTLEIQRTEQGDSAMYLCASSFELAGAGTDTQYFGPGTRLTVL.

V and J are TRBV5-4 and TRBJ2-7; TRBD2 matches 16 bases. The CDR3 is 16 amino acids. The J segment lost 4 bases and the V segment lost 4 bases, leaving 5 bases of the junction unmatched. Germline CDR1 reads SGHNT; CDR2 reads YYREEE (reference sequence). The CDR3 DNA is TGTGCCAGCAGCCCGGGACTAGCGGGGGGGAGTTACGAGCAGTACTTC. As protein: CASSPGLAGGSYEQYF.

The chain is built from TRBV7-3 and TRBJ2-2; 9 bases match TRBD2. The CDR3 is made up of 15 amino acids. Germline CDR1 SGHTA, CDR2 FQGTGA. V lost 1 base, J lost 6 bases, and 3 bases stayed unmatched. DNA of the CDR3: TGTGCCAGCAGCTTAAGACTAGCGGTTGCCGGGGAGCTGTTTTTT. It codes for CASSLRLAVAGELFF. Full variable domain (outside the CDR3, taken from reference TRBV7-3 and TRBJ2-2): GAGVSQTPSNKVTEKGKYVELRCDPISGHTALYWYRQSLGQGPEFLIYFQGTGAADDSGLPNDRFFAVRPEGSVSTLKIQRTERGDSAVYLCASSLRLAVAGELFFGEGSRLTVL.

Concerning this clone itself: At one of its ends the junction is not consistent with the germline gene, which may arise from a read error. This chain uses TRBV4-1 with TRBJ1-2, with D uncertain. The CDR3 is 15 residues long. CDR1 and CDR2 (germline): MGHRA, YSYEKL. As DNA, the CDR3 is TGCGCCAGCAGCCAAGATGAGGTAATCAGCTATGGCTACCCCTTC. Residues: CASSQDEVISYGYPF.

CDR3 sequence: CASSQGGGRRSYNEQFF. The CDR3 DNA is TGCGCCAGCAGCCAAGGGGGGGGGCGCCGGTCCTACAATGAGCAGTTCTTC. V usage is TRBV4-3 and J usage is TRBJ2-1; D is possibly TRBD2 (7 bases). The CDR3 totals 17 residues. Germline assignment: CDR1 LGHNA and CDR2 YSLEER. Trimming took 1 base from V and 1 from J, leaving 14 bases between them.

The chain has TRBV29-1 and TRBJ1-4; 8 bases are shared with TRBD1. CDR3 size: 15 residues. Germline CDR1 is SQVTM and CDR2 is ANQGSEA. The junction had 6 bases not matched to a gene; V was cut back by 0 bases and J by 6 bases. The CDR3 DNA reads as TGCAGCGTTGAAGACGCAGGGGGCAGAGATGAAAAACTGTTTTTT. Its translation is CSVEDAGGRDEKLFF.

The chain is built from TRBV7-9 and TRBJ1-2; 7 positions agree with TRBD1. CDR1 and CDR2 from the germline V gene are SEHNR and FQNEAQ (reference sequence). J was trimmed by 4 bases and V by 3 bases; bases with no gene match: 5. CDR3 size: 14 residues. DNA for the CDR3: TGTGCCAGCAGCTTCCGGGACAGAGTCTATGGCTACACCTTC. This sequence encodes CASSFRDRVYGYTF.

The chain joins TRBV28 to TRBJ2-3; D gene unclear. Germline CDR1 MDHEN, CDR2 SYDVKM. The CDR3 covers 15 residues. V was pared by 3 bases and J by 1 base, with 11 bases between. Here the CDR3 DNA reads TGTGCCAGCAGTTTCAGCCCTCGGGGCACAGATACGCAGTATTTT. Its protein product is CASSFSPRGTDTQYF.

This clone was seen a handful of times. This chain's CDR3 is CASSEAQGGSDTQYF. The CDR3 DNA reads as TGTGCCAGCAGTGAAGCCCAGGGGGGCTCAGATACGCAGTATTTT. This chain connects TRBV6-1 to TRBJ2-3; possibly TRBD1 for D (7 bases). The CDR3 totals 15 residues. Between the trimmed V and J ends, which lost 0 bases and 4 bases, there was a span of 11 bases. Germline lookup yields CDR1 MNHNS and CDR2 SASEGT.

The chain couples TRBV4-2 to TRBJ1-5; TRBD1 matches at 9 bases. CDR1 is LGHNA and CDR2 is YNFKEQ in the germline V gene. Trimming at V came to 0 bases and at J to 4 bases, leaving 4 bases not matched to a gene. CDR3 length: 16 residues. The CDR3: CASSQEGGQGNQPQHF. DNA of the CDR3: TGTGCCAGCAGCCAAGAGGGGGGACAGGGTAATCAGCCCCAGCATTTT.

This clone was counted once. This chain connects TRBV30 to TRBJ2-5; TRBD2 aligns across 8 bases. The CDR3 runs to 16 residues. Germline-derived CDR1 and CDR2 are GTSNPN and SVGIG (reference sequence). Trimming cost V 2 bases and J 4 bases; bases outside gene matches: 12. In DNA, the CDR3 is TGTGCCTGGAGTCCCCAAGGCGGGGGGCCGAGAGAGACCCAGTACTTC. Its translation: CAWSPQGGGPRETQYF.